This T cell receptor (beta chain) was observed in a study of CD4 T cells in relation to SARS-CoV-2 and coronaviruses. General study points: Memory recall responses, not primary responses primed in culture, are what the assay detects. Approximately 65% of donors had memory CD4+ clonotypes crossrecognizing SARS-CoV-2 and common cold coronavirus spike.

Assay used: immunoSEQ multiplex PCR; TCRdb lists only in-frame clones, some missing. The table has around 56,000 clones, around 86% seen once. Unexposed donor CD4+ T cells date from 2011-2018, before the COVID-19 pandemic. Notes on this clone: Its specificity is not known.

CDR1 MDHEN and CDR2 SYDVKM come from the germline V gene. Trimming took 6 bases from V and 7 from J; bases not matched to a gene: 7. The CDR3 sequence is 13 residues long. V and J are TRBV28 and TRBJ1-2; TRBD1 matches at 8 bases. The sequenced material came from memory CD4+ T cells from PBMCs. The receptor was isolated from a human donor in good health. The CDR3 DNA reads TGTGCCAGCAGGCGGGCAGGGGGCTCTGGCTACACCTTC. Protein product: CASRRAGGSGYTF.